Sequencing of this T cell receptor beta chain was carried out in a study of blood T cells in healthy people across ages. The study's findings and limits: With age, beta diversity per million T cells declined roughly linearly, significantly by 40. Observed TCR beta diversity showed a strong correlation with the percentage of naive T cells as measured by flow cytometry. The donors' CMV status was not determined, possibly confounding changes in expanded clonotypes.

Through a sample-barcoded 5' primer and a J-beta primer mix, a second PCR was run for roughly 6 to 12 cycles. TCRdb re-analysed the 5' RACE reads in MiXCR, keeping a single row per CDR3 protein. This table has approximately 360,000 distinct CDR3 sequences, more than 45% appearing once. Remarks on this clonotype: Its antigen is as yet unknown.

The CDR3 runs to 17 residues. Between the trimmed V and J ends, which lost 0 bases and 6 bases, there was a span of 15 bases. The V gene's germline CDR1 is MNHNY and CDR2 SVGAGI (reference sequence). Material for sequencing was blood. The sequence was obtained from a man aged 55-75 years in good health. The V and J genes are TRBV6-6 and TRBJ2-6, with D maybe TRBD1 (6 bases). The CDR3 region is CASSYSGGPALANVLTF. The CDR3 DNA follows: TGTGCCAGCAGTTACTCAGGGGGACCCGCCCTGGCCAACGTCCTGACTTTC.